Below, one TCR beta chain is given with its context. This table comes from immunoSEQ multiplex PCR, and its TCRdb copy is limited to in-frame clones, with some not included. Among roughly 1.5 million clones listed, roughly 98% were seen once. Germline values: CDR1 KGHSH, CDR2 LQKENI. V was clipped by 3 bases and J by 4 bases, with 10 bases between them. CDR3 length equals 13 residues. This record comes from a study of shared clonotypes between healthy human individuals. The sequencing sample was made of naive CD4+ T cells sorted from blood. As to subset: CD45RA+ positively selected. The receptor was derived from a man aged 25-40 years in good health. The genes are TRBV18 and TRBJ2-7; D may be TRBD1 or TRBD2 (5 bases each). The DNA of the CDR3 is TGTGCCAGCTCACCTGGGGACGCATACGAGCAGTACTTC. It is translated as CASSPGDAYEQYF.